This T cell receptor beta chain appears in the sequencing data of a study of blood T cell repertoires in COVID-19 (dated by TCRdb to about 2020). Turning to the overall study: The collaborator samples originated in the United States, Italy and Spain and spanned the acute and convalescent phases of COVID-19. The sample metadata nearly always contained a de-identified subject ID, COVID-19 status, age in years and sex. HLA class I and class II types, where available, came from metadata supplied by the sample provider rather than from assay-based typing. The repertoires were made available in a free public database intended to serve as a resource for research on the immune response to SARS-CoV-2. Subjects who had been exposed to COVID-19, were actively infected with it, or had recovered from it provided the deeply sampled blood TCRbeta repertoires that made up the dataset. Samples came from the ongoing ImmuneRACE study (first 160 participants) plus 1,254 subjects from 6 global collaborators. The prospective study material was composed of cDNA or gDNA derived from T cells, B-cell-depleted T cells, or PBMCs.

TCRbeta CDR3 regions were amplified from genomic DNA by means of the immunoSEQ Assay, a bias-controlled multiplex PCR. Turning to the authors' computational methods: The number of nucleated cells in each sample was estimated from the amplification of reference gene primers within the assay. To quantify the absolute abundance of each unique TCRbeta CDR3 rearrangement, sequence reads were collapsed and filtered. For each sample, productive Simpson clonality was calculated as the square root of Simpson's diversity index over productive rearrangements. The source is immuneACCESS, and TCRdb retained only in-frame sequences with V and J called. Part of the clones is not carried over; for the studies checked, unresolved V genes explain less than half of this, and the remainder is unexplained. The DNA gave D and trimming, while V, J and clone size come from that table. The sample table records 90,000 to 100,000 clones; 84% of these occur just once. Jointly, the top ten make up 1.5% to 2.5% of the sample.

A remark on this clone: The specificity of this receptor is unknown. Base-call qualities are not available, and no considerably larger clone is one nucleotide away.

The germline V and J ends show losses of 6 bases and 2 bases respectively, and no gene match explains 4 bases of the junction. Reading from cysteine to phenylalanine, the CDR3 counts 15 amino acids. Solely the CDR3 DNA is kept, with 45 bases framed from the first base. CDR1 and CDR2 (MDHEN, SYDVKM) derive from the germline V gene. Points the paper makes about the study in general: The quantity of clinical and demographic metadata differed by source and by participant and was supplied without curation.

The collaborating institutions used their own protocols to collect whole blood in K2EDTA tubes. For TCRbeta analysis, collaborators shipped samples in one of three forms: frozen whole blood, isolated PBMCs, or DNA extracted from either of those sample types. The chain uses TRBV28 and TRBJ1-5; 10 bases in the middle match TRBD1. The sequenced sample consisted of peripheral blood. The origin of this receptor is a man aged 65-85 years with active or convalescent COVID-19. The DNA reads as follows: TGTGCCAGCAGACGCGGGACAGGGGGCAATCAGCCCCAGCATTTT. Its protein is CASRRGTGGNQPQHF.